These T cell receptor beta chains were read from a single sample in a study of blood T cell repertoires in COVID-19. The data were produced by immunoSEQ multiplex PCR, yet TCRdb's version contains in-frame clones alone and is incomplete. This table has just under 350,000 clones, approximately 89% appearing once. The sample was peripheral blood. All receptors derive from a woman between 18 and 29 years old who had recovered from COVID-19. The CDR3 runs from the conserved cysteine through the conserved F or W. The D gene is left open where the match is weak. Not all rows give a size; the values are once, few, many and, for expanded clones, a class.

TRBV5-1	TRBJ2-5	-	-	TGCGCCAGCAGCGTTTCTGAGACCCAGTACTTC	CASSVSETQYF
TRBV6-1	TRBJ2-2	-	TRBD2	TGTGCCAGCAGTGACAGGACTAGCGGGGGTAACCTGAACACCGGGGAGCTGTTTTTT	CASSDRTSGGNLNTGELFF
TRBV4-3	TRBJ2-1	-	TRBD2	TGCGCCAGCAGCCCAGACCCTAGCGGGGAATACAATGAGCAGTTCTTC	CASSPDPSGEYNEQFF
TRBV12-5	TRBJ2-3	-	-	TGTGCTAGTGGTTTCGGACGGACAATCACAGATACGCAGTATTTT	CASGFGRTITDTQYF
TRBV7-8	TRBJ1-3	-	TRBD1	TGTGCCAGCAGCTTTCTGGACAGGGGAAACACCATATATTTT	CASSFLDRGNTIYF
TRBV5-1	TRBJ1-6	-	-	TGCGCCAGCAGCTTTTCGGCGGATTCACCCCTCCACTTT	CASSFSADSPLHF
TRBV7-9	TRBJ1-2	-	TRBD1	TGTGCCAGCAGCCGAGGAGTTACAGGGGAAGGCTACACCTTC	CASSRGVTGEGYTF
TRBV6-6	TRBJ1-3	-	-	TGTGCCAGCAGTTACGTGGCCAGGGTCGGAAACACCATATATTTT	CASSYVARVGNTIYF
TRBV4-3	TRBJ2-2	-	-	TGCGCCAGCAGCCAAGACCGGGGGGCTGGGGACACCGGGGAGCTGTTTTTT	CASSQDRGAGDTGELFF
TRBV3-1/TRBV3-2	TRBJ2-3	once	TRBD2	TGTGCCAGCAGCCTTAGTTCGTCTGCGGGAGATCTCCGTCTCACAGATACGCAGTATTTT	CASSLSSSAGDLRLTDTQYF
TRBV10-3	TRBJ1-1	few	TRBD1	TGTGCCATCAAAAAGGGGGCGAACACTGAAGCTTTCTTT	CAIKKGANTEAFF
TRBV4-1	TRBJ2-3	-	TRBD2	TGCGCCAGCAGCCTGGTAGGGGGACTAGCGGGAGGCACAGATACGCAGTATTTT	CASSLVGGLAGGTDTQYF
TRBV4-3	TRBJ2-1	-	TRBD2	TGCGCCAGCAGCCAAGGGACTAGCGTCTACAATGAGCAGTTCTTC	CASSQGTSVYNEQFF
TRBV24-1	TRBJ2-2	-	TRBD2	TGTGCCACCAGTGATCTCCGGGAGGACACCGGGGAGCTGTTTTTT	CATSDLREDTGELFF
TRBV24-1	TRBJ2-2	few	TRBD1	TGTGCCACCAGTGATCCGGGACAGGGAGCCGGGGAGCTGTTTTTT	CATSDPGQGAGELFF
TRBV29-1	TRBJ2-5	-	TRBD2	TGCAGCGTTGAACCTAGCGGGAAGACGGAGACCCAGTACTTC	CSVEPSGKTETQYF
TRBV5-4	TRBJ2-3	-	-	TGTGCCAGCAGCTTGGAGGCGGGGACTACAGATACGCAGTATTTT	CASSLEAGTTDTQYF
TRBV6-1	TRBJ2-1	-	TRBD2	TGTGCCAGCAGTGGACTCGGGACTAGTCCCCCCAATGAGCAGTTCTTC	CASSGLGTSPPNEQFF
TRBV5-6	TRBJ1-2	-	TRBD1	TGTGCCAGCAGCCTGACAGGGGCGAACTATGGCTACACCTTC	CASSLTGANYGYTF
TRBV7-2	TRBJ2-1	-	TRBD2	TGTGCCAGCAGCCCGGGCGGGTGGCGGGAGTGGAATGAGCAGTTCTTC	CASSPGGWREWNEQFF
TRBV6-2/TRBV6-3	TRBJ1-5	-	TRBD1	TGTGCCAGCAGTCGACAGGGCACTAGTCAGCCCCAGCATTTT	CASSRQGTSQPQHF
TRBV9	TRBJ2-1	-	TRBD1	TGTGCCAGCAGCCCAGGTCGCAGGGGGCTGTACAATGAGCAGTTCTTC	CASSPGRRGLYNEQFF
TRBV5-5	TRBJ2-2	-	TRBD2	TGTGCCAGCAGCTTAGACCTAGCGGGAGGGCCAGACACCGGGGAGCTGTTTTTT	CASSLDLAGGPDTGELFF
TRBV6-5	TRBJ1-5	-	TRBD1	TGTGCCAGCTCGGGACAGGGGGCGCGAGGCCCCCAGCATTTT	CASSGQGARGPQHF
TRBV19	TRBJ1-3	-	-	TGTGCCAGCGGACGAAGGGGAGGCAACACCATATATTTT	CASGRRGGNTIYF
TRBV18	TRBJ2-6	-	-	TGTGCCAGCTCACCGACAGTTGGGGACTCTGGGGCCAACGTCCTGACTTTC	CASSPTVGDSGANVLTF
TRBV24-1	TRBJ2-1	few	TRBD2	TGTGCCAGCCAACCTAGCGGGGCCGGGAATGAGCAGTTCTTC	CASQPSGAGNEQFF
TRBV3-1/TRBV3-2	TRBJ1-1	-	TRBD1	TGTGCCAGCAGCCTCGGGACAGGACGGGGGGTCACTGAAGCTTTCTTT	CASSLGTGRGVTEAFF
TRBV19	TRBJ1-1	-	TRBD1	TGTGCCAGTTTACTCACAAGGGGGCGAGGTGAAGCTTTCTTT	CASLLTRGRGEAFF
TRBV23-1	TRBJ2-2	-	TRBD2	TGCGCCAGCAGTCTTAGCGGGGTGAACACCGGGGAGCTGTTTTTT	CASSLSGVNTGELFF
TRBV24-1	TRBJ2-2	-	-	TGTGCCACCAGTGATTCCGGGGGAACGAACACCGGGGAGCTGTTTTTT	CATSDSGGTNTGELFF
TRBV5-1	TRBJ1-1	-	TRBD1	TGCGCCAGCAGCCGATGGACAGGGGGGGACACTGAAGCTTTCTTT	CASSRWTGGDTEAFF
TRBV7-9	TRBJ2-1	-	TRBD2	TGTGCCAGCAGCTTAACTAGCGGGGAATACAATGAGCAGTTCTTC	CASSLTSGEYNEQFF
TRBV4-3	TRBJ1-2	-	-	TGCGCCAGCAGCCCGACGGGGGGGGGCGGCTATGGCTACACCTTC	CASSPTGGGGYGYTF
TRBV18	TRBJ1-2	-	-	TGTGCCAGCTCACCGGGAGGGGTGTATGGCTACACCTTC	CASSPGGVYGYTF
TRBV13	TRBJ2-3	-	-	TGTGCCAGCAGCCTCGGAGGGTTCACAGATACGCAGTATTTT	CASSLGGFTDTQYF